This T cell receptor beta chain came from a study of blood T cell repertoires in COVID-19. The CDR3 runs 14 residues. Germline lookup yields CDR1 SEHNR and CDR2 FQNEAQ (reference sequence). Losses at the gene ends were 7 bases for V and 7 bases for J; bases not matched to a gene: 10. In the authors' workflow: How many nucleated cells were present was estimated from reference gene primer amplification. Using immunoSEQ multiplex PCR, the repertoire was profiled, and TCRdb retains in-frame clones only, with some absent. V and J calls and clone size are as listed in that table; D and trimming were resolved from the DNA. The data show over 130,000 clones, roughly 87% seen once.

The chain employs TRBV7-9 and TRBJ1-2; 9 bases line up with TRBD1. The receptor comes from a woman in her fifties or sixties with active or convalescent COVID-19. Sample: peripheral blood. The CDR3 DNA is TGTGCCAGCATCCAACAGGGGGCCGAAAGTGGCTACACCTTC. Its translation is CASIQQGAESGYTF.